A single sample gave rise to the 5 T cell receptor beta chains below, sequenced in a study of blood T cell repertoires in COVID-19. The repertoire was sequenced with immunoSEQ multiplex PCR; TCRdb's copy has only in-frame clones and lacks some. The sample shows more than 200,000 clones, over 70% of them seen only once. The sample taken for sequencing was peripheral blood. Receptors originate from a woman of 80 years or more with acute or convalescent COVID-19.

The V and J genes are TRBV6-5 and TRBJ1-1; 9 positions agree with TRBD1. The CDR3 is 15 amino acids. The germline V gene has CDR1 MNHEY and CDR2 SVGAGI. The ends lost 0 bases at V and 5 bases at J; junction bases unmatched: 4. The chain's CDR3 is CASSYSTGGDTEAFF. The DNA of the CDR3 is TGTGCCAGCAGTTACTCGACAGGGGGTGATACTGAAGCTTTCTTT.

This clone was found once. V is TRBV19 and J is TRBJ2-7, with D unresolved. V lost 0 bases, J lost 3 bases, and 9 bases lay in between. Germline V lookup: CDR1 LNHDA, CDR2 SQIVND (reference sequence). This CDR3 comprises 14 residues. CDR3 region: CASSIDSSVYEQYF. For the CDR3, the DNA is TGTGCCAGTAGTATAGATAGCTCTGTCTACGAGCAGTACTTC.

Written as DNA, the CDR3 is TGTGCCAGCAGCGAGGGGGCAACCGGGGAGCTGTTTTTT. It codes for CASSEGATGELFF. The V call is TRBV27, the J call TRBJ2-2; TRBD1 aligns across 7 bases. The CDR3 is 13 residues long. Trimming took 6 bases from V and 5 from J; bases not matched to a gene: 3. Germline CDR1 MNHEY, CDR2 SMNVEV (reference sequence).

The chain has TRBV5-1 and TRBJ2-3; possible D gene TRBD1, 6 bases. Per the germline V gene, CDR1 is SGHRS and CDR2 is YFSETQ. V lost 1 base and J 10 bases, leaving 16 bases between the germline ends. The CDR3 has 14 residues. Written as DNA, the CDR3 is TGCGCCAGCAGCTTGATTCCAGGGGACCCGGCGCAGTATTTT. It encodes CASSLIPGDPAQYF.

V gene TRBV27 combines with J gene TRBJ1-3, with D possibly being TRBD1 (5 bases). The CDR3 extends over 14 amino acids. V was pared by 3 bases and J by 2 bases, with 8 bases between. Germline V gene sequence: CDR1 MNHEY, CDR2 SMNVEV (reference sequence). The CDR3 nucleotides read TGTGCCAGCAGTTTTGGGGGGGCTGGAAACACCATATATTTT. It encodes CASSFGGAGNTIYF.